Below, 14 T cell receptor beta chains from the same sample are listed, as sequenced in a study of T cells in Graves' hyperthyroidism and ophthalmopathy (dated 2019 in TCRdb). The library was obtained by multiplex PCR. Sequencing instrument: Illumina HiSeq 2000. The TCR beta CDR3 regions were amplified from the RNA transcripts. The TCR CDR3 was subjected to a first round of RT-PCR using the HTBI primer set and the Qiagen OneStep RT-PCR kit. Starting from the raw public reads, TCRdb applied fastp trimming at Q25, assembled clones with MiXCR and retained in-frame beta chains. Identical CDR3 protein sequences are pooled into one entry, listed with their most common genes and DNA. The sample yields some 490,000 distinct CDR3 sequences; 15% to 20% were counted once. The top ten hold 25% to 30% of the sample. The specimen was blood. The receptor set was obtained from a woman aged 25 to 45 with Graves' ophthalmopathy.

This clonotype was observed at least ten times. The rearrangement joins TRBV6-2 or TRBV6-3 to TRBJ2-6, with D perhaps matching TRBD1 (5 bases). V was pared by 6 bases and J by 3 bases, with 24 bases between. This CDR3 spans 19 amino acids. Germline CDR1 reads MNHEY; CDR2 reads SVGEGT. The CDR3 nucleotides read TGTGCCAGCAGAAAAGGCCCCACAGGTCCCATCGGTGGGGCCAACGTCCTGACTTTC. It translates to CASRKGPTGPIGGANVLTF.

This clonotype was found a few times. The J gene is TRBJ2-6, the V gene TRBV4-1; no clear D. Germline values: CDR1 MGHRA, CDR2 YSYEKL. This CDR3 comprises 13 residues. V gave up 1 base and J gave up 11 bases, with 9 bases separating them. In nucleotides, the CDR3 is TGCGCCAGCAGCCAAGTCCCGCAGGACGTCCTGACTTTC. This gives the protein CASSQVPQDVLTF.

In this sample, this clonotype turned up a few times. The CDR3 sequence is CATSDPDRGETQYF. For the CDR3, the DNA is TGTGCCACCAGTGACCCGGACAGGGGAGAGACCCAGTACTTC. The chain joins TRBV24-1 to TRBJ2-5, with 9 bases identical to TRBD1. The junction had 3 bases not matched to a gene; V was cut back by 4 bases and J by 4 bases. Germline CDR1 is KGHDR and CDR2 is SFDVKD. The CDR3 covers 14 residues.

This clonotype was observed a few times. The chain has TRBV7-9 and TRBJ2-4; perhaps TRBD1 as D (5 bases). The CDR3 has 17 residues. CDR1 and CDR2 from the germline V gene are SEHNR and FQNEAQ (reference sequence). V was clipped by 5 bases and J by 0 bases, with 17 bases between them. CDR3 nucleotide sequence: TGTGCCAGCAGCCCCAGGGCAGGTTTGGGAGCCAAAAACATTCAGTACTTC. Translating gives CASSPRAGLGAKNIQYF.

This clonotype was observed many times. V is TRBV28 and J is TRBJ1-1; D is unresolved. CDR1 and CDR2 (germline): MDHEN, SYDVKM. Trimming pared 1 base from V and 1 base from J, leaving 13 bases between. The CDR3 loop spans 16 amino acids. CDR3 nucleotides: TGTGCCAGCAGTTTATCCCCGGACGAAGAGAACACTGAAGCTTTCTTT. It yields the protein CASSLSPDEENTEAFF.

The chain links TRBV6-2 or TRBV6-3 to TRBJ2-1, with 12 bases fitting TRBD2. Germline trimming cut 6 bases from V and 0 bases from J; bases unmatched to any gene: 9. CDR3 size: 18 residues. Germline V CDR1 and CDR2: MNHEY, SVGEGT. The CDR3 protein is CASSLTSGRTSSYNEQFF. DNA of the CDR3: TGTGCCAGCAGCCTTACTAGCGGGAGGACCAGCTCCTACAATGAGCAGTTCTTC.

V and J are TRBV4-3 and TRBJ2-1; TRBD1 might be the D (6 bases). Germline V gene data show CDR1 as LGHNA and CDR2 as YSLEER. The CDR3 sequence is 18 residues long. The V end was cut by 0 bases, the J end by 1 base, with 16 bases between. In DNA, the CDR3 is TGCGCCAGCAGCCAAGATATTGGGACACTCGTATCCTACAATGAGCAGTTCTTC. Its translation is CASSQDIGTLVSYNEQFF.

This chain links TRBV6-2 or TRBV6-3 with TRBJ2-5; 7 nucleotides line up with TRBD2. Germline CDR1 and CDR2: MNHEY and SVGEGT. The CDR3 is 13 residues long. The V and J ends lost 8 bases and 4 bases, in that order; junction bases with no gene match: 7. This CDR3 is CASGGGRGETQYF. The CDR3 region has the DNA TGTGCCAGCGGGGGAGGGCGGGGAGAGACCCAGTACTTC.

The chain has TRBV27 and TRBJ2-1; TRBD1 matches 9 bases. The CDR3 length is 16 residues. Germline V gene data show CDR1 as MNHEY and CDR2 as SMNVEV (reference sequence). V lost 5 bases to trimming and J lost 4 bases; unmatched junction nucleotides: 9. The CDR3 bases are TGTGCCAGCAGTCCGATATCCGGGACAGGGTACAATGAGCAGTTCTTC. It yields the protein CASSPISGTGYNEQFF.

In its sample, this clonotype was seen a few times. V is TRBV19 and J is TRBJ2-6, with D unclear. Between the trimmed V and J ends, which lost 3 bases and 0 bases, there was a span of 9 bases. The CDR3 has 16 amino acids. CDR1 LNHDA and CDR2 SQIVND come from the germline V gene (reference sequence). The CDR3 is CASSIPAISGANVLTF. The CDR3 region has the DNA TGTGCCAGTAGTATCCCCGCCATCTCTGGGGCCAACGTCCTGACTTTC.

The rearrangement links TRBV4-2 to TRBJ2-1; unclear D gene. With 0 bases removed from V and 2 bases from J, the gap between germline ends came to 11 bases. The CDR3 has 16 residues. Germline assignment: CDR1 LGHNA and CDR2 YNFKEQ. CDR3 sequence: CASSQDRILTYNEQFF. CDR3 in DNA: TGTGCCAGCAGCCAAGATCGCATTCTTACCTACAATGAGCAGTTCTTC.

The V gene is TRBV28, the J gene TRBJ1-2; D not resolved. Trimming cost V 2 bases and J 7 bases, with 11 bases left between them. This CDR3 has 13 amino acids. Germline V gene data show CDR1 as MDHEN and CDR2 as SYDVKM. CDR3 DNA sequence: TGTGCCAGCAGTTTAGAGGAACGACGTGGCTACACCTTC. Residues: CASSLEERRGYTF.

The chain joins TRBV20-1 to TRBJ2-1; 7 nucleotides align to TRBD1. This CDR3 is 14 amino acids long. The trim removed 6 bases at V and 6 bases at J, leaving 11 bases unmatched. The germline gives CDR1 DFQATT, CDR2 SNEGSKA (reference sequence). CDR3: CSATTGKGLNEQFF. The CDR3 DNA sequence: TGCAGTGCCACGACAGGGAAAGGGCTCAATGAGCAGTTCTTC.

This clonotype was recorded many times. The chain couples TRBV5-4 to TRBJ2-1, with D unclear. Trimming left V 0 bases short and J 6 bases short, with 13 bases between. The CDR3 spans 15 residues. Germline V gene data show CDR1 as SGHNT and CDR2 as YYREEE (reference sequence). The DNA of the CDR3 is TGTGCCAGCAGCTTGGCTCTCCGGCCTTCCAATGAGCAGTTCTTC. Translated, it gives CASSLALRPSNEQFF.